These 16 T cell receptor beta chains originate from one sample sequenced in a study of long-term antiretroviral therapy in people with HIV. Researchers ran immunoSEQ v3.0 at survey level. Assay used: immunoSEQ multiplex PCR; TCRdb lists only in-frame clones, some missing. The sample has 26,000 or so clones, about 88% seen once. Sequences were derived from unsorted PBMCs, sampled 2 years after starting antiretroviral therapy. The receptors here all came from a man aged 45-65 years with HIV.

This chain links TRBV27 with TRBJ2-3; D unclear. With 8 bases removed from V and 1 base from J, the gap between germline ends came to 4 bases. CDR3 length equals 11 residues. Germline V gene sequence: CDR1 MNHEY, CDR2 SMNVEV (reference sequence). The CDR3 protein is CASAGTDTQYF. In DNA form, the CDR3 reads TGTGCCAGCGCTGGCACAGATACGCAGTATTTT.

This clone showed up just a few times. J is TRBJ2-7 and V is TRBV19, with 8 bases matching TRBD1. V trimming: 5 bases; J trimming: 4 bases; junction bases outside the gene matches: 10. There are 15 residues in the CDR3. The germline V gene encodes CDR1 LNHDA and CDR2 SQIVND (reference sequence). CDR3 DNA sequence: TGTGCCAGTAGTCCTCCCGGGACAGGTGTGTACGAGCAGTACTTC. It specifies CASSPPGTGVYEQYF.

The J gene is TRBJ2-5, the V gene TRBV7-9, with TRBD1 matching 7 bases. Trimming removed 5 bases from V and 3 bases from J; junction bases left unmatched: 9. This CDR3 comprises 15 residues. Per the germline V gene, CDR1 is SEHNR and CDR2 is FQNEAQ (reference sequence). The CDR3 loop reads CASSPTGTAKETQYF. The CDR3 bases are TGTGCCAGCAGCCCAACCGGGACAGCGAAAGAGACCCAGTACTTC.

The CDR3 coding sequence is TGTGCCAGTAGTATAACAGCTTACCGGGATGGCTACACCTTC. It yields the protein CASSITAYRDGYTF. The chain carries TRBV19 and TRBJ1-2; D is unresolved. V shed 2 bases and J shed 6 bases, with 13 bases lying between them. The CDR3 consists of 14 residues. Germline V lookup: CDR1 LNHDA, CDR2 SQIVND (reference sequence).

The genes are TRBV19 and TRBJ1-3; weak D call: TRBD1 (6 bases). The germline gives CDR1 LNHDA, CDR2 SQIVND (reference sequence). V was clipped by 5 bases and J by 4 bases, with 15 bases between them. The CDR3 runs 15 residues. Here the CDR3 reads CASSSLQGRGNTIYF. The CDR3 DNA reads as TGTGCCAGTAGTTCCCTACAGGGACGAGGAAACACCATATATTTT. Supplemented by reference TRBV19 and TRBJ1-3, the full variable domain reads DGGITQSPKYLFRKEGQNVTLSCEQNLNHDAMYWYRQDPGQGLRLIYYSQIVNDFQKGDIAEGYSVSREKKESFPLTVTSAQKNPTAFYLCASSSLQGRGNTIYFGEGSWLTVV.

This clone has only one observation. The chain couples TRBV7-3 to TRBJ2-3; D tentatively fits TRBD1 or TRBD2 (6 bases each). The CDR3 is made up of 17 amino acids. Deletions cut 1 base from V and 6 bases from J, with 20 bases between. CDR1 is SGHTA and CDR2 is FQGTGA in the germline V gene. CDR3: CASSLMPRGTQGDTQYF. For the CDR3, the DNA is TGTGCCAGCAGCTTAATGCCCCGCGGGACTCAGGGGGATACGCAGTATTTT.

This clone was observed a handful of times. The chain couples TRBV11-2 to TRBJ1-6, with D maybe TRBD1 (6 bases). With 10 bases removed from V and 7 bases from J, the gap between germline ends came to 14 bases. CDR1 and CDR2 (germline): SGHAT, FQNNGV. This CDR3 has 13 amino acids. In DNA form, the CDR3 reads TGTGCCACTAAAACAGGGATGAATTCACCCCTCCACTTT. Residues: CATKTGMNSPLHF.

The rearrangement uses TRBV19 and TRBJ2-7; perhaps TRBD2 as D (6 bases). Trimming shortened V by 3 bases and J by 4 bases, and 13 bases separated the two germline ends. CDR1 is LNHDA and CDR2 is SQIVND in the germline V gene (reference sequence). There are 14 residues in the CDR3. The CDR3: CASSMRGESYEQYF. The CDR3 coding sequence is TGTGCCAGTAGTATGCGGGGCGAAAGTTACGAGCAGTACTTC.

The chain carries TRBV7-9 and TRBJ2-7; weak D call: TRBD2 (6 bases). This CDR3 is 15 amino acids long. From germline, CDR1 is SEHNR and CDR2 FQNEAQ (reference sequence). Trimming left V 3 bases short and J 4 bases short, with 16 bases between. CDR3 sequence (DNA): TGTGCCAGCAGCTTCACCCGGGACTCTAAGTACGAGCAGTACTTC. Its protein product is CASSFTRDSKYEQYF.

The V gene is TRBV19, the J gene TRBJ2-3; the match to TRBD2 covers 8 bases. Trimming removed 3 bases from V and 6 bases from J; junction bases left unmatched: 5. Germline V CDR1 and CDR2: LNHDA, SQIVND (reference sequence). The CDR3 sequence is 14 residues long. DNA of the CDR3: TGTGCCAGTAGTATCAGGCTAGCGGGCGATACGCAGTATTTT. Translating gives CASSIRLAGDTQYF.

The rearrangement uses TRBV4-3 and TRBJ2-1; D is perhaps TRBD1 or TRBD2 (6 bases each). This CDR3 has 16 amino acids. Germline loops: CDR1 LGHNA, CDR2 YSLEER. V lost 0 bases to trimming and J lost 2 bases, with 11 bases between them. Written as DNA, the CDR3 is TGCGCCAGCAGCCAAGACGTGGGGGGCACCTACAATGAGCAGTTCTTC. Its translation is CASSQDVGGTYNEQFF.

CDR3 nucleotide sequence: TGTGCCAGCTCTCAACAGGGCCCAGGTTCCGGGGCCAACGTCCTGACTTTC. It yields the protein CASSQQGPGSGANVLTF. The chain is built from TRBV18 and TRBJ2-6, with D perhaps matching TRBD1 (6 bases). This CDR3 is built from 17 residues. Trimming removed 6 bases from V and 4 bases from J, with 19 bases in between. Germline lookup yields CDR1 KGHSH and CDR2 LQKENI.

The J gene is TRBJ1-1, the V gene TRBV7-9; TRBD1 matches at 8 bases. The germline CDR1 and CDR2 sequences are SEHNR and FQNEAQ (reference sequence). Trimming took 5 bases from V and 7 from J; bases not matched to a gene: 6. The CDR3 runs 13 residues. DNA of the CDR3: TGTGCCAGCAGCCTCAACAGGGGGAGTGAAGCTTTCTTT. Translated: CASSLNRGSEAFF.

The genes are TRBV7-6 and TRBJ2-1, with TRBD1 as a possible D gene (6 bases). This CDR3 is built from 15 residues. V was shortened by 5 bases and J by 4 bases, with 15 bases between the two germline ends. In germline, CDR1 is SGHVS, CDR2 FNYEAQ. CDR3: CASSKQDRAYNEQFF. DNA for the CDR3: TGTGCCAGCAGCAAACAGGACAGAGCTTACAATGAGCAGTTCTTC.

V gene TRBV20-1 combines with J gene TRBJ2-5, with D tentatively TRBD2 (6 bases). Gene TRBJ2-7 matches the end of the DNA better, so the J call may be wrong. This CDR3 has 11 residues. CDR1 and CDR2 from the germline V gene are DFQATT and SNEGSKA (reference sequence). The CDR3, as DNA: TGCAGTGCGGGGGGAGCCCACGAGCAGTACTTC. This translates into CSAGGAHEQYF.

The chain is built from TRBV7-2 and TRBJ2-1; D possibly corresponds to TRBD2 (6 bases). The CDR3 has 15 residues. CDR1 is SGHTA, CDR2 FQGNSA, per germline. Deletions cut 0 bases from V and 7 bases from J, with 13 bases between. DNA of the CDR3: TGTGCCAGCAGCTTAGCAGGCGGGGCCCTTAATGAGCAGTTCTTC. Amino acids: CASSLAGGALNEQFF.